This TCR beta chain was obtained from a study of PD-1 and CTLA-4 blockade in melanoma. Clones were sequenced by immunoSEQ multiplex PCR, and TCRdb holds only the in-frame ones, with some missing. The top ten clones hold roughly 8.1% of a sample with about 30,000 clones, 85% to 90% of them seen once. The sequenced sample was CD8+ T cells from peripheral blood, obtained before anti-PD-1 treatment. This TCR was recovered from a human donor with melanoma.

The CDR3 region has the DNA TGTGCCAGCAGTGCCGGACAGGGAGACTATGGCTACACCTTC. It specifies CASSAGQGDYGYTF. The chain links TRBV2 to TRBJ1-2; 8 bases fit TRBD1. Trimming at V came to 4 bases and at J to 3 bases, leaving 4 bases not matched to a gene. This CDR3 spans 14 amino acids. In germline, CDR1 is SNHLY, CDR2 FYNNEI.